This T cell receptor (beta chain) is from a study of T-cell memory formation after mild COVID-19. CDR1 is SGHDT, CDR2 YYEEEE, per germline. Between the trimmed V and J ends, which lost 2 bases and 5 bases, there was a span of 18 bases. CDR3 size: 16 residues. TCRdb reprocessed the 5' RACE reads via MiXCR and lists one record per CDR3 protein. The table shows about 340,000 distinct CDR3 sequences, with around 20% occurring only once. This clonotype turned up a few times. The sequenced material came from PBMCs or a T cell subset sorted from them (not recorded which). The chain is built from TRBV5-6 and TRBJ2-3, with a possible D match to TRBD2 (6 bases). The receptor's source is an adult woman who had mild COVID-19 (a few samples of this study predate the infection). Cell type and time point are not known. The CDR3 DNA follows: TGTGCCAGCAGCTTCTGGAGGGTACGAAGTGAAGATACGCAGTATTTT. It is translated as CASSFWRVRSEDTQYF. Supplemented by reference TRBV5-6 and TRBJ2-3, the full variable domain reads DAGVTQSPTHLIKTRGQQVTLRCSPKSGHDTVSWYQQALGQGPQFIFQYYEEEERQRGNFPDRFSGHQFPNYSSELNVNALLLGDSALYLCASSFWRVRSEDTQYFGPGTRLTVL.